This T cell receptor beta chain was recorded in a study of cytomegalovirus exposure and HLA in healthy donors. Overall study results and limits: TCR beta chains numbering under 200 were designated cytomegalovirus-associated.

Profiled with immunoSEQ multiplex PCR; TCRdb holds only in-frame clones, not every one. The table records tens of thousands of clones, 90% to 95% of them present only once. The CDR3 consists of 13 residues. The V end was cut by 5 bases, the J end by 8 bases, with 14 bases between. Germline CDR1 and CDR2: MNHEY and SMNVEV (reference sequence). Concerning this clone: As yet, its antigen is unknown.

What was sequenced was PBMCs. The clonotype was recovered from a woman aged 18-29 years in good health and CMV-seronegative. This sequence joins TRBV27 and TRBJ2-3; D possibly corresponds to TRBD2 (6 bases). CDR3: CASSAGNYLTQYF. CDR3 bases: TGTGCCAGCAGTGCGGGGAACTATCTTACGCAGTATTTT.